The clone carrying this T cell receptor (beta chain) was recorded at least ten times. The CDR3 is 17 residues long. V was clipped by 3 bases and J by 0 bases; unmatched bases: 8. Germline V lookup: CDR1 SGDLS, CDR2 YYNGEE. TCRdb re-called the 5' RACE reads with MiXCR, one entry per CDR3 protein. The data contain roughly 42,000 distinct CDR3 sequences, around 2.8% of them singletons. The source of the sample is a study of CD8 T cells in ankylosing spondylitis. The chain couples TRBV9 to TRBJ1-4; TRBD1 aligns across 7 bases. The source is a male donor with ankylosing spondylitis or in good health (not recorded which). The sequenced sample was blood, either unsorted or a sorted T cell fraction (not recorded which). The CDR3 loop is CASSAGTVASTNEKLFF. CDR3 in DNA: TGTGCCAGCAGCGCAGGGACAGTGGCATCAACTAATGAAAAACTGTTTTTT. Filled out from reference TRBV9 and TRBJ1-4, the complete variable domain reads DSGVTQTPKHLITATGQRVTLRCSPRSGDLSVYWYQQSLDQGLQFLIQYYNGEERAKGNILERFSAQQFPDLHSELNLSSLELGDSALYFCASSAGTVASTNEKLFFGSGTQLSVL.